This is a list of T cell receptor beta chains from one sample in a study of post-analysis software for immune sequencing data. TCRdb fed the PCR reads into MiXCR, producing one record per CDR3 protein. This table has 650,000 to 900,000 distinct CDR3 sequences, more than 45% appearing once. Material: blood. Receptors originate from a girl between 10 and 17 years old with multiple sclerosis. Both conserved end residues are part of each CDR3. A D gene is named only where the DNA matches it firmly. Clone sizes are given selectively: once, few, many, or a class where the clone is expanded.

clone size,D gene,V gene,J gene,CDR3 protein,CDR3 DNA
NA,TRBD2,TRBV7-6,TRBJ2-1,CASSPNFKGREGPWQFF,TGTGCCAGCAGCCCCAACTTTAAAGGGCGGGAGGGCCCTTGGCAGTTCTTC
many,NA,TRBV5-1,TRBJ2-2,CASSYRTNPTNTGELFF,TGCGCCAGCAGCTACCGGACTAACCCCACGAACACCGGGGAGCTGTTTTTT
many,TRBD1,TRBV12-3/TRBV12-4,TRBJ1-1,CASSRSGTGGTEAFF,TGTGCCAGCAGTCGATCCGGGACAGGGGGCACTGAAGCTTTCTTT
NA,NA,TRBV20-1,TRBJ2-3,CSASPAGSTDTQYF,TGCAGTGCTAGTCCGGCCGGAAGCACAGATACGCAGTATTTT
few,TRBD2,TRBV5-1,TRBJ2-1,CASSLGLASHNEQFF,TGCGCCAGCAGCTTGGGACTAGCGTCGCATAATGAGCAGTTCTTC
few,TRBD2,TRBV7-8,TRBJ2-4,CASSLVSGGIREQYF,TGTGCCAGCAGCTTAGTGAGCGGGGGGATCCGGGAGCAGTACTTC
NA,NA,TRBV5-1,TRBJ2-7,CASSWGEGRDEQYF,TGCGCCAGCAGCTGGGGTGAGGGAAGGGACGAGCAGTACTTC
NA,TRBD1,TRBV12-3/TRBV12-4,TRBJ2-1,CASSPGTGWFF,TGTGCCAGCAGTCCCGGGACAGGGTGGTTCTTC
NA,NA,TRBV18,TRBJ2-7,CASSPPSMTSSYEQYF,TGTGCCAGCTCACCACCTTCAATGACGAGCTCCTACGAGCAGTACTTC
few,NA,TRBV20-1,TRBJ2-4,CSARVGTVAKNIQYF,TGCAGTGCTAGGGTCGGAACGGTAGCCAAAAACATTCAGTACTTC
few,TRBD1,TRBV29-1,TRBJ2-4,CSVGTGSIQYF,TGCAGCGTTGGGACAGGGTCCATTCAGTACTTC